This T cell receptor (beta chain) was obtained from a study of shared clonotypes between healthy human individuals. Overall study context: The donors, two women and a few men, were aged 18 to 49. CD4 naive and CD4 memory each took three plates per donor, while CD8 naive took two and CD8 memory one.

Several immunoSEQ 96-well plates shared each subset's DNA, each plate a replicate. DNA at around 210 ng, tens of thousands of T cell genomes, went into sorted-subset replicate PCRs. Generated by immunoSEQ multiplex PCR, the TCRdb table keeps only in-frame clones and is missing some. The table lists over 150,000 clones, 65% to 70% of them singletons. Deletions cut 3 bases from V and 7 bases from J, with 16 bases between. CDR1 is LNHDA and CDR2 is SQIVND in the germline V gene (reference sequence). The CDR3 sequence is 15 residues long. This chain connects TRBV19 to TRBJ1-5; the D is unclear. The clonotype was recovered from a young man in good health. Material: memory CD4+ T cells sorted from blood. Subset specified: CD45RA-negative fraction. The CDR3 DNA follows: TGTGCCAGTAGTATTATGGCAGGATGGGAGCAGCCCCAGCATTTT. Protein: CASSIMAGWEQPQHF.